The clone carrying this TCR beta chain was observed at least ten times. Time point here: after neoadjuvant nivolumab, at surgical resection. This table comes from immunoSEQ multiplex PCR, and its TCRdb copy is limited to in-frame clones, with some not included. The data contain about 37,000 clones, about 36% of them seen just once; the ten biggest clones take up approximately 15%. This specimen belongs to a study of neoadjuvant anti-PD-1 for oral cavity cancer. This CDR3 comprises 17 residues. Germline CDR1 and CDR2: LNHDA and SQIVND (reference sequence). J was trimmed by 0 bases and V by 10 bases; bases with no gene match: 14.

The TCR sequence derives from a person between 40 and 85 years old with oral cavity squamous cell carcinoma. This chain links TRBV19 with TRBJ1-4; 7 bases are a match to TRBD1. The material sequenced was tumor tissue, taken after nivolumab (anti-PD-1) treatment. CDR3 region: CATSGTAIYSTNEKLFF. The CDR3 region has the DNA TGTGCCACCTCCGGGACAGCGATCTACTCAACTAATGAAAAACTGTTTTTT.